Listed below are T cell receptor beta chains from one sample, sequenced in a study of cytomegalovirus exposure and HLA in healthy donors. Sequencing used immunoSEQ multiplex PCR; TCRdb keeps in-frame clones, though not all of them. Among about 82,000 clones listed, around 83% were seen once. Sequencing input: PBMCs. All receptors come from an older man in good health and CMV-seropositive. The CDR3 runs from the conserved cysteine through the conserved F or W.

14,TRBV5-4,TRBJ2-3,CASSLTLAVDTQYF
15,TRBV28,TRBJ2-7,CASSLATGEGYEQYF
16,TRBV4-3,TRBJ1-6,CASSPIVGERNSPLHF
14,TRBV13,TRBJ1-1,CASSPRGGNTEAFF
15,TRBV28,TRBJ1-2,CASTKGGGRDYGYTF
17,TRBV5-6,TRBJ2-3,CASSLRTSGASTDTQYF
14,TRBV2,TRBJ1-5,CASSVRGDNQPQHF
15,TRBV5-6,TRBJ2-5,CASSYGGPSQETQYF
16,TRBV4-1,TRBJ2-6,CASSQDRGLGANVLTF
14,TRBV6-1,TRBJ2-1,CASSEGSNTLGQFF
13,TRBV7-2,TRBJ2-5,CASSFQGAETQYF
11,TRBV6-4,TRBJ2-1,CASTPFFEQFF
14,TRBV7-9,TRBJ2-3,CASSLGVPAVQQYF
14,TRBV6-6,TRBJ2-1,CASSYSISADEQFF
14,TRBV5-1,TRBJ2-7,CASSWRTVGSEQYF
14,TRBV27,TRBJ2-5,CASREWPYQETQYF
14,TRBV19,TRBJ2-7,CASRAGTGGSEQYF